This T cell receptor beta chain was observed in a study of cytomegalovirus exposure and HLA in healthy donors. V dropped 2 bases and J dropped 7 bases, with 12 bases sitting between them. The CDR3 loop spans 15 amino acids. Per the germline V gene, CDR1 is SEHNR and CDR2 is FQNEAQ (reference sequence). Concerning this clone: Its specificity is not known.

The donors were in the roughly 110-subject validation cohort; that cohort was separate from the approximately 670-subject first cohort. Regarding the study as a whole: The study labeled 150 to 200 TCR beta chains cytomegalovirus-associated.

Produced via immunoSEQ multiplex PCR; TCRdb's table is partial and in-frame only. Of 150,000 to 200,000 clones listed, 96% are singletons. The TCR sequence derives from a woman aged 18-35 years in good health and CMV-seronegative. Sequencing input: PBMCs. This rearrangement joins TRBV7-9 to TRBJ1-6; TRBD1 is a possible D gene (5 bases). CDR3: CASSLSEGANSPLHF. For the CDR3, the DNA is TGTGCCAGCAGCTTATCTGAAGGGGCCAATTCACCCCTCCACTTT.